This T cell receptor (beta chain) was captured in a study of blood T cells in healthy people across ages. Primed by a sample-barcoded 5' primer and a J-beta primer mix, a second PCR proceeded for 7 to 11 cycles. TCRdb called the 5' RACE reads again in MiXCR, with one record for every CDR3 protein. Of about 800,000 distinct CDR3 sequences in the sample, roughly 25% were seen once. The junction had 7 bases not matched to a gene; V was cut back by 5 bases and J by 7 bases. This CDR3 contains 15 residues. Germline V gene lookup returns CDR1 SGHTA and CDR2 FQGNSA. The sample also formed part of further work on T cells of mothers and their children.

Sequences were obtained from blood. The clonotype originates from a boy younger than 18 in good health. V and J are TRBV7-2 and TRBJ2-1; 11 nucleotides match TRBD2. The CDR3 region has the DNA TGTGCCAGCAGCCTGGGTAGCGGGGGGGCTAATGAGCAGTTCTTC. Encoded protein: CASSLGSGGANEQFF.